The 26 T cell receptor beta chains reported below all come from one sample, sequenced in a study of blood T cell repertoires in COVID-19. The assay was immunoSEQ multiplex PCR, and TCRdb's table has in-frame clones only and misses some. The sample lists hundreds of thousands of clones; roughly nine tenths were seen once. Specimen: PBMCs or T cells enriched from blood (not recorded which). The receptor source for this set is a young man who had recovered from COVID-19.

The chain is built from TRBV6-1 and TRBJ1-5; no clear D. The germline CDR1 and CDR2 sequences are MNHNS and SASEGT. CDR3 size: 13 residues. V lost 0 bases, J lost 6 bases, and 6 bases lay in between. CDR3 region: CASSEAPFQPQHF. The CDR3 DNA is TGTGCCAGCAGTGAAGCTCCTTTTCAGCCCCAGCATTTT.

This clone is a singleton in its sample. The sample holds other DNA sequences that translate to the same CDR3. V gene TRBV2 combines with J gene TRBJ2-5; 7 bases are shared with TRBD2. The CDR3 is 13 residues long. Germline V lookup: CDR1 SNHLY, CDR2 FYNNEI. The V segment lost 6 bases and the J segment 4 bases; nucleotides outside the gene matches: 5. The CDR3, as DNA: TGTGCCAGCAGAGGGACGGGAGGAGAGACCCAGTACTTC. Its protein is CASRGTGGETQYF.

This sequence joins TRBV5-1 and TRBJ2-1, with 16 bases aligning to TRBD2. Germline-derived CDR1 and CDR2 are SGHRS and YFSETQ. V dropped 3 bases and J dropped 0; count of bases not matched to a gene: 9. The CDR3 runs to 20 residues. In DNA form, the CDR3 reads TGCGCCAGCAGCTCCCACGCGGGACTAGCGGGAGGGAGCTCCTACAATGAGCAGTTCTTC. Translation: CASSSHAGLAGGSSYNEQFF.

The V call is TRBV9, the J call TRBJ1-1; tentative D call: TRBD1 (5 bases). Trimming shortened V by 0 bases and J by 5 bases, and 11 bases separated the two germline ends. This CDR3 comprises 14 residues. Germline CDR1 SGDLS, CDR2 YYNGEE. The CDR3 is CASSVATGSTEAFF. CDR3 DNA sequence: TGTGCCAGCAGCGTAGCAACAGGATCGACTGAAGCTTTCTTT.

J is TRBJ1-1 and V is TRBV28, with D possibly matching TRBD1 (6 bases). The V gene lost 2 bases and the J gene lost 7 bases, with 14 bases spanning the gap. CDR1 is MDHEN and CDR2 is SYDVKM in the germline V gene. This CDR3 has 14 amino acids. The CDR3 loop reads CASSLKTGPLEAFF. CDR3 coding DNA: TGTGCCAGCAGTTTAAAGACAGGTCCGCTTGAAGCTTTCTTT.

The chain couples TRBV18 to TRBJ1-2, with TRBD1 matching over 9 bases. Per the germline V gene, CDR1 is KGHSH and CDR2 is LQKENI. With 0 bases clipped from V and 7 bases from J, the junction kept 9 bases outside the gene matches. The length of the CDR3 is 16 residues. CDR3 residues: CASSPPSLQGAGGYTF. In DNA form, the CDR3 reads TGTGCCAGCTCACCACCGTCGCTACAGGGGGCGGGTGGCTACACCTTC.

The chain couples TRBV7-3 to TRBJ1-3; D gene unclear. V gave up 4 bases and J gave up 4 bases, with 17 bases separating them. From germline, CDR1 is SGHTA and CDR2 FQGTGA. This CDR3 spans 16 amino acids. The chain's CDR3 is CASSSVIAGRGNTIYF. CDR3 sequence (DNA): TGTGCCAGCAGCTCGGTTATAGCGGGGAGAGGAAACACCATATATTTT. Looking up the rest from reference TRBV7-3 and TRBJ1-3 gives the full variable domain: GAGVSQTPSNKVTEKGKYVELRCDPISGHTALYWYRQSLGQGPEFLIYFQGTGAADDSGLPNDRFFAVRPEGSVSTLKIQRTERGDSAVYLCASSSVIAGRGNTIYFGEGSWLTVV.

The CDR3 sequence is CASSGRAGEGIRTDTQYF. The CDR3 bases are TGTGCCAGCAGCGGACGGGCAGGGGAGGGAATCAGGACAGATACGCAGTATTTT. The chain uses TRBV9 and TRBJ2-3; D possibly corresponds to TRBD2 (7 bases). V lost 3 bases and J 3 bases, leaving 23 bases between the germline ends. This CDR3 spans 18 amino acids. Germline V gene data show CDR1 as SGDLS and CDR2 as YYNGEE.

The gene calls are TRBV4-1 and TRBJ1-4; no firm D call. The length of the CDR3 is 15 residues. V was pared by 1 base and J by 7 bases, with 13 bases between. Germline values: CDR1 MGHRA, CDR2 YSYEKL. CDR3 in DNA: TGCGCCAGCAGCCAAGTACGAGGGTTGGGTGAAAAACTGTTTTTT. Encoded protein: CASSQVRGLGEKLFF.

The chain uses TRBV28 and TRBJ2-1, with D tentatively TRBD2 (7 bases). This CDR3 is built from 16 residues. Germline V gives CDR1 MDHEN, CDR2 SYDVKM. Trimming removed 3 bases at V and 1 base at J, with 13 bases between. This chain's CDR3 is CASSFGGGGSYNEQFF. The CDR3 coding sequence is TGTGCCAGCAGTTTTGGGGGGGGCGGTTCCTACAATGAGCAGTTCTTC.

The chain couples TRBV3-1 (or the pseudogene TRBV3-2) to TRBJ2-5; no reliable D call. The CDR3 spans 13 residues. Germline-derived CDR1 and CDR2 are LGHDT and YNNKEL (reference sequence). V was shortened by 1 base and J by 1 base, with 4 bases between the two germline ends. The CDR3 loop is CASSQVVQETQYF. The CDR3 coding sequence is TGTGCCAGCAGCCAAGTCGTCCAAGAGACCCAGTACTTC.

CDR3: CASRAKPGLKQFF. Written as DNA, the CDR3 is TGCGCCAGCAGAGCCAAACCGGGACTCAAGCAGTTCTTC. The rearrangement uses TRBV10-2 and TRBJ2-1; tentatively, D is TRBD2 (6 bases). CDR1 is WSHSY, CDR2 SAAADI, per germline. V was pared by 6 bases and J by 11 bases, with 17 bases between. This CDR3 is built from 13 residues.

The chain combines TRBV2 with TRBJ2-7, with TRBD2 identical over 10 bases. Trimming cost V 2 bases and J 2 bases; bases outside gene matches: 3. CDR3 length equals 15 residues. The germline gives CDR1 SNHLY, CDR2 FYNNEI. The DNA for the CDR3 is TGTGCCAGCAGTGAACGGACTAGCGGCCCCTACGAGCAGTACTTC. This translates into CASSERTSGPYEQYF.

The rearrangement uses TRBV4-1 and TRBJ2-7, with D perhaps matching TRBD2 (5 bases). The CDR3 is 14 amino acids. Trimming pared 1 base from V and 13 bases from J, leaving 20 bases between. CDR1 and CDR2 from the germline V gene are MGHRA and YSYEKL. Here the CDR3 DNA reads TGCGCCAGCAGCCAAGCCCTTACTAGTCTTCCCGTCTACTTC. Translation gives CASSQALTSLPVYF.

The chain carries TRBV10-1 and TRBJ2-1; 12 bases fit TRBD2. The germline gives CDR1 WNHNN, CDR2 SYGVQD (reference sequence). Trimming removed 3 bases from V and 7 bases from J; junction bases left unmatched: 4. This CDR3 is 15 amino acids long. Here the CDR3 reads CASSDPTSGSNEQFF. CDR3 coding DNA: TGCGCCAGCAGTGACCCGACTAGCGGGAGTAATGAGCAGTTCTTC.

The rearrangement uses TRBV7-8 and TRBJ1-5; 10 positions match TRBD1. Germline V gene sequence: CDR1 SGHVS, CDR2 FQNEAQ. V was pared by 3 bases and J by 6 bases, with 8 bases of the junction left unmatched. The CDR3 runs to 16 residues. The CDR3 loop reads CASSLGRTGGSQPQHF. The CDR3 DNA is TGTGCCAGCAGCTTGGGGAGGACAGGGGGAAGTCAGCCCCAGCATTTT.

This chain links TRBV20-1 with TRBJ2-7, with D tentatively TRBD1 (8 bases). Trimming removed 5 bases from V and 6 bases from J, with 11 bases in between. The germline V gene has CDR1 DFQATT and CDR2 SNEGSKA (reference sequence). The CDR3 extends over 11 amino acids. The CDR3: CSAHRGGEQYF. The CDR3 DNA reads as TGCAGTGCTCACAGGGGGGGCGAGCAGTACTTC.

The chain has TRBV5-1 and TRBJ2-1; TRBD2 agrees at 7 bases. The CDR3 totals 13 residues. Germline loops: CDR1 SGHRS, CDR2 YFSETQ. With 5 bases clipped from V and 5 bases from J, the junction kept 4 bases outside the gene matches. The DNA of the CDR3 is TGCGCCAGCAGGGGACTAACGAACAATGAGCAGTTCTTC. It translates to CASRGLTNNEQFF.

This chain uses TRBV7-2 with TRBJ1-2; 8 nucleotides match TRBD1. From germline, CDR1 is SGHTA and CDR2 FQGNSA. The V and J ends lost 3 bases and 7 bases, in that order; junction bases with no gene match: 4. The CDR3 has 13 amino acids. CDR3 sequence reads: CASSLTGEGGYTF. DNA for the CDR3: TGTGCCAGCAGCTTGACAGGGGAGGGTGGCTACACCTTC.

This chain joins TRBV7-8 and TRBJ1-1; TRBD1 might be the D (5 bases). Germline CDR1 SGHVS, CDR2 FQNEAQ. The CDR3 has 15 residues. Trimming shortened V by 1 base and J by 5 bases, and 14 bases separated the two germline ends. This chain's CDR3 is CASSLGGRGGTEAFF. CDR3 DNA: TGTGCCAGCAGCTTAGGAGGGAGGGGAGGGACTGAAGCTTTCTTT.

V is TRBV10-3 and J is TRBJ1-1, with no clear D. Germline V gene lookup returns CDR1 ENHRY and CDR2 SYGVKD. V was trimmed by 0 bases and J by 1 base, leaving 3 bases between them. This CDR3 is built from 13 residues. The CDR3 sequence: CAISESGNTEAFF. CDR3 nucleotides: TGTGCCATCAGTGAGTCCGGGAACACTGAAGCTTTCTTT.

The chain joins TRBV18 to TRBJ2-1; TRBD1 matches at 9 bases. Germline CDR1 is KGHSH and CDR2 is LQKENI. This CDR3 contains 15 residues. Trimming took 6 bases from V and 10 from J; bases not matched to a gene: 13. CDR3 in DNA: TGTGCCAGCTCGCTTGGGACAGGGTGGCTGTTGGAGCAGTTCTTC. This translates into CASSLGTGWLLEQFF.

The table lists this clone with a count of one. The chain has TRBV24-1 and TRBJ2-2, with D possibly being TRBD1 (6 bases). CDR3 length equals 16 residues. V lost 4 bases to trimming and J lost 7 bases, with 18 bases between them. The germline gives CDR1 KGHDR, CDR2 SFDVKD. CDR3 protein: CATSEKSGAAGGELFF. CDR3 bases: TGTGCCACCAGTGAAAAGTCAGGGGCGGCTGGCGGGGAGCTGTTTTTT.

The V gene is TRBV30, the J gene TRBJ2-6; possibly TRBD1 for D (6 bases). The V end lost 2 bases, the J end lost 1 base, and 12 bases lay between the germline ends. In germline, CDR1 is GTSNPN, CDR2 SVGIG (reference sequence). The CDR3 is 16 residues long. CDR3 sequence: CAWSRDTRSGANVLTF. CDR3 DNA sequence: TGTGCCTGGAGTCGGGACACCAGATCTGGGGCCAACGTCCTGACTTTC.

The chain links TRBV7-9 to TRBJ1-5, with TRBD1 as a possible D gene (5 bases). Germline-derived CDR1 and CDR2 are SEHNR and FQNEAQ (reference sequence). V dropped 3 bases and J dropped 6 bases, with 12 bases sitting between them. This CDR3 contains 14 residues. The CDR3 is CASSLGQGGQPQHF. CDR3 in DNA: TGTGCCAGCAGCTTGGGGCAGGGAGGTCAGCCCCAGCATTTT.

The rearrangement uses TRBV24-1 and TRBJ1-2; tentative D call: TRBD1 (6 bases). The CDR3 consists of 15 residues. The germline gives CDR1 KGHDR, CDR2 SFDVKD. Trimming cost V 4 bases and J 0 bases, with 11 bases left between them. Here the CDR3 reads CATSDSGVANYGYTF. CDR3 nucleotides: TGTGCCACCAGTGACTCAGGGGTAGCTAACTATGGCTACACCTTC.